This passage covers 26 T cell receptor beta chains from one sample sequenced in a study of blood T cells in healthy people across ages. A second PCR, run for roughly 7 to 11 cycles, used a sample-barcoded 5' primer plus a J-beta primer mix. TCRdb called the 5' RACE reads again in MiXCR, with one record for every CDR3 protein. This sample has about 1.4 million distinct CDR3 sequences, with roughly 60% found just once. Sequenced sample: blood. These receptor sequences come from a man between 18 and 35 years old in good health.

The chain has TRBV25-1 and TRBJ1-5; D possibly corresponds to TRBD1 (5 bases). Germline CDR1 is MGHDK and CDR2 is SYGVNS. The CDR3 has 13 amino acids. The V end lost 4 bases, the J end lost 6 bases, and 10 bases lay between the germline ends. CDR3 nucleotides: TGTGCCAGCAGTGGGGGGGGAATTCAGCCCCAGCATTTT. It encodes CASSGGGIQPQHF. The full variable domain, completed using reference TRBV25-1 and TRBJ1-5, is EADIYQTPRYLVIGTGKKITLECSQTMGHDKMYWYQQDPGMELHLIHYSYGVNSTEKGDLSSESTVSRIRTEHFPLTLESARPSHTSQYLCASSGGGIQPQHFGDGTRLSIL.

This clonotype came up a few times. The chain couples TRBV20-1 to TRBJ2-5, with D tentatively TRBD1 or TRBD2 (5 bases each). The germline V and J ends were trimmed by 3 bases and 5 bases, with 16 bases remaining between them. The CDR3 extends over 14 amino acids. Germline lookup yields CDR1 DFQATT and CDR2 SNEGSKA (reference sequence). The CDR3 sequence is CSASVGATGETQYF. CDR3 bases: TGCAGTGCTAGTGTTGGGGCGACGGGGGAGACCCAGTACTTC.

The sample holds a few counts of this clonotype. The chain employs TRBV12-3 or TRBV12-4 and TRBJ1-2, with TRBD1 as a possible D gene (5 bases). Trimming took 2 bases from V and 3 from J, leaving 13 bases between them. The length of the CDR3 is 15 residues. The CDR3 region is CASSLRSVTDYGYTF. In nucleotides, the CDR3 is TGTGCCAGCAGTTTAAGGTCTGTGACAGACTATGGCTACACCTTC.

The chain couples TRBV12-3 or TRBV12-4 to TRBJ2-1, with D possibly TRBD2 on 6 matching bases. The CDR3 runs to 16 residues. The V end lost 5 bases, the J end lost 0 bases, and 14 bases lay between the germline ends. The CDR3 is CASSPSAGSSYNEQFF. As DNA, the CDR3 is TGTGCCAGCAGTCCCTCGGCGGGGAGCTCCTACAATGAGCAGTTCTTC.

The chain couples TRBV27 to TRBJ2-5; D is undetermined. Germline V gene data show CDR1 as MNHEY and CDR2 as SMNVEV (reference sequence). This CDR3 contains 14 residues. Trimming took 6 bases from V and 11 from J, leaving 22 bases between them. For the CDR3, the DNA is TGTGCCAGCAGCCTTTTCGGTAGGATTCATGAGCAGTACTTC. Residues: CASSLFGRIHEQYF.

The chain joins TRBV3-1 to TRBJ1-6; D remains unclear. The germline gives CDR1 LGHDT, CDR2 YNNKEL (reference sequence). Trimming took 4 bases from V and 0 from J, leaving 16 bases between them. This CDR3 has 18 amino acids. The chain's CDR3 is CASSPTSPRSSYNSPLHF. CDR3 nucleotide sequence: TGTGCCAGCAGCCCGACCTCCCCGCGGAGCTCCTATAATTCACCCCTCCACTTT.

CDR3 bases: TGTGCCAGCAGATTCACAGGGTCGAACACTGAAGCTTTCTTT. It is translated as CASRFTGSNTEAFF. The chain is built from TRBV7-9 and TRBJ1-1, with D maybe TRBD1 (6 bases). The CDR3 spans 14 residues. Trimming took off 6 bases at V and 1 base at J, with 12 bases between the two ends. Per the germline V gene, CDR1 is SEHNR and CDR2 is FQNEAQ (reference sequence).

This clonotype was counted between two and nine times. This chain links TRBV20-1 with TRBJ1-2; D is uncertain. The CDR3 loop spans 16 amino acids. Trimming took 2 bases from V and 0 from J, leaving 16 bases between them. The V gene's germline CDR1 is DFQATT and CDR2 SNEGSKA (reference sequence). The CDR3 sequence is CSARSVRVGANYGYTF. The DNA of the CDR3 is TGCAGTGCTAGAAGTGTGCGGGTCGGGGCTAACTATGGCTACACCTTC.

The CDR3 reads CASSQDSWGGWQYF. CDR3 DNA: TGCGCCAGCAGCCAAGATAGTTGGGGGGGCTGGCAGTACTTC. V is TRBV4-3 and J is TRBJ2-5, with D possibly matching TRBD2 (7 bases). The CDR3 extends over 14 amino acids. Germline-derived CDR1 and CDR2 are LGHNA and YSLEER. With 0 bases removed from V and 11 bases from J, the gap between germline ends came to 16 bases.

The chain couples TRBV29-1 to TRBJ1-2; D unclear. Germline V gives CDR1 SQVTM, CDR2 ANQGSEA. V lost 1 base and J 0 bases, leaving 15 bases between the germline ends. This CDR3 has 16 residues. CDR3 nucleotides: TGCAGCGTTGAAGGCGGGTTAGGCATAACTAACTATGGCTACACCTTC. This codes for CSVEGGLGITNYGYTF.

The chain recombines TRBV4-1 with TRBJ2-1; 10 bases are a match to TRBD2. CDR3 size: 16 residues. The trim removed 1 base at V and 8 bases at J, leaving 8 bases unmatched. Germline V CDR1 and CDR2: MGHRA, YSYEKL. CDR3 nucleotides: TGCGCCAGCAGCCAAGGGCTAGCGGGAGACAAGGATGAGCAGTTCTTC. It translates to CASSQGLAGDKDEQFF.

This clonotype was detected only a few times. This chain links TRBV12-3 or TRBV12-4 with TRBJ2-7; D ambiguous. The V and J ends lost 6 bases and 3 bases respectively, with 12 bases between them. The CDR3 is made up of 13 amino acids. The CDR3 reads CASRPLGNYEQYF. CDR3 nucleotides: TGTGCCAGCAGGCCTCTGGGCAACTACGAGCAGTACTTC.

This clonotype has only a few counts. This sequence joins TRBV27 and TRBJ2-1; 7 nucleotides align to TRBD2. The CDR3 is 19 residues long. Trimming at V came to 3 bases and at J to 2 bases, leaving 16 bases not matched to a gene. Germline V gene lookup returns CDR1 MNHEY and CDR2 SMNVEV (reference sequence). The CDR3 reads CASSFPAAVAGVTYNEQFF. The CDR3, as DNA: TGTGCCAGCAGTTTCCCAGCTGCCGTGGCGGGAGTTACCTACAATGAGCAGTTCTTC.

The chain links TRBV24-1 to TRBJ1-5; D remains ambiguous. Germline-derived CDR1 and CDR2 are KGHDR and SFDVKD. The CDR3 length is 13 residues. V shed 9 bases and J shed 1 base, with 9 bases lying between them. The CDR3 sequence: CATGEGSNQPQHF. The CDR3 DNA follows: TGTGCCACCGGGGAGGGAAGCAATCAGCCCCAGCATTTT.

The chain recombines TRBV4-2 with TRBJ1-1; no definite D call. Germline assignment: CDR1 LGHNA and CDR2 YNFKEQ. The CDR3 is made up of 14 amino acids. V shed 4 bases and J shed 2 bases, with 11 bases lying between them. The CDR3 spells CASSPAGSNTEAFF. The CDR3 bases are TGTGCCAGCAGCCCCGCGGGCTCCAACACTGAAGCTTTCTTT.

The chain has TRBV13 and TRBJ2-7; 7 bases fit TRBD2. The trim removed 8 bases at V and 3 bases at J, leaving 13 bases unmatched. The germline V gene has CDR1 PRHDT and CDR2 FYEKMQ (reference sequence). The CDR3 is 15 residues long. The CDR3 reads CASGYGGGPRYEQYF. The CDR3 DNA is TGTGCCAGCGGTTATGGGGGGGGACCTCGCTACGAGCAGTACTTC.

This clonotype occurred a few times. The rearrangement links TRBV2 to TRBJ2-1; TRBD2 agrees at 12 bases. Germline CDR1 reads SNHLY; CDR2 reads FYNNEI. The CDR3 is made up of 14 amino acids. V dropped 6 bases and J dropped 7; count of bases not matched to a gene: 4. CDR3 sequence: CASSILAGGNEQFF. The DNA of the CDR3 is TGTGCCAGCAGCATACTAGCGGGAGGAAATGAGCAGTTCTTC.

This chain joins TRBV6-5 and TRBJ1-5; D not resolved. Looked up from germline, CDR1 is MNHEY and CDR2 is SVGAGI. The CDR3 is 15 residues long. Trimming left V 2 bases short and J 2 bases short, with 10 bases between. CDR3 sequence: CASSYGSQGNQPQHF. CDR3 in DNA: TGTGCCAGCAGTTACGGCAGTCAGGGCAATCAGCCCCAGCATTTT.

This clonotype was detected only a few times. The CDR3 region has the DNA TGCGCCAGCAGCCAAGATACCGGCCACTATGGCTACACCTTC. Its protein product is CASSQDTGHYGYTF. The chain carries TRBV4-1 and TRBJ1-2; D gene ambiguous. Germline values: CDR1 MGHRA, CDR2 YSYEKL. The V and J ends lost 0 bases and 3 bases respectively, with 8 bases between them. This CDR3 spans 14 amino acids.

The chain recombines TRBV11-2 with TRBJ2-7, with D unclear. From germline, CDR1 is SGHAT and CDR2 FQNNGV. The CDR3 spans 13 residues. The germline V and J ends were trimmed by 5 bases and 2 bases, with 10 bases remaining between them. CDR3 in DNA: TGTGCCAGCAGCCCCCGACCAGCCTACGAGCAGTACTTC. As protein: CASSPRPAYEQYF. Together with reference TRBV11-2 and TRBJ2-7, the CDR3 gives the full variable domain: EAGVAQSPRYKIIEKRQSVAFWCNPISGHATLYWYQQILGQGPKLLIQFQNNGVVDDSQLPKDRFSAERLKGVDSTLKIQPAKLEDSAVYLCASSPRPAYEQYFGPGTRLTVT.

J is TRBJ2-7 and V is TRBV27; TRBD1 might be the D (5 bases). The J call is uncertain, as TRBJ2-5 better fits the DNA end. This CDR3 has 16 residues. CDR1 MNHEY and CDR2 SMNVEV come from the germline V gene (reference sequence). The CDR3 reads CASSSSSGQGRETQYF. CDR3 DNA sequence: TGTGCCAGCAGTTCCTCGTCCGGGCAGGGTAGGGAGACCCAGTACTTC.

The rearrangement joins TRBV11-3 to TRBJ2-1; 7 bases map to TRBD1. V was clipped by 1 base and J by 6 bases; unmatched bases: 6. The V gene's germline CDR1 is SGHNT and CDR2 YENEEA. The CDR3 sequence is 15 residues long. The CDR3 DNA follows: TGTGCCAGCAGCTTAGTGAGGGACAGCCTCAATGAGCAGTTCTTC. This gives the protein CASSLVRDSLNEQFF.

This clonotype appeared a few times. The chain recombines TRBV25-1 with TRBJ2-7; 11 bases fit TRBD1. CDR1 is MGHDK, CDR2 SYGVNS, per germline. The CDR3 sequence is 16 residues long. V lost 7 bases and J lost 3; bases outside the gene matches: 11. CDR3 sequence reads: CASIATTGTGGYEQYF. CDR3 sequence (DNA): TGTGCCAGCATCGCCACTACCGGGACAGGGGGCTACGAGCAGTACTTC.

This clonotype was seen a single time. The chain links TRBV4-2 to TRBJ2-7, with TRBD1 matching 9 bases. The CDR3 is made up of 15 amino acids. Per the germline V gene, CDR1 is LGHNA and CDR2 is YNFKEQ. V dropped 2 bases and J dropped 2; count of bases not matched to a gene: 4. The CDR3 DNA reads as TGTGCCAGCAGCCAACAACAGGGGGCCGCCTACGAGCAGTACTTC. It translates to CASSQQQGAAYEQYF.

The chain links TRBV7-2 to TRBJ1-2, with a tentative D call TRBD1 (6 bases). Germline V gene lookup returns CDR1 SGHTA and CDR2 FQGNSA. The CDR3 has 14 residues. V shed 7 bases and J shed 6 bases, with 18 bases lying between them. CDR3 sequence (DNA): TGTGCCAGCACCATGCTATGGGGGGCAGATGGCTACACCTTC. The encoded protein is CASTMLWGADGYTF. Filled out from reference TRBV7-2 and TRBJ1-2, the complete variable domain reads GAGVSQSPSNKVTEKGKDVELRCDPISGHTALYWYRQSLGQGLEFLIYFQGNSAPDKSGLPSDRFSAERTGGSVSTLTIQRTQQEDSAVYLCASTMLWGADGYTFGSGTRLTVV.

This CDR3 is CASSHLTGIGSLSGANVLTF. In DNA form, the CDR3 reads TGTGCCAGCAGCCACCTAACGGGAATAGGTTCGCTTTCTGGGGCCAACGTCCTGACTTTC. This rearrangement joins TRBV3-1 to TRBJ2-6, with a weak D call TRBD2 (5 bases). Germline V CDR1 and CDR2: LGHDT, YNNKEL (reference sequence). CDR3 length: 20 amino acids. Trimming cost V 3 bases and J 1 base, with 22 bases left between them.